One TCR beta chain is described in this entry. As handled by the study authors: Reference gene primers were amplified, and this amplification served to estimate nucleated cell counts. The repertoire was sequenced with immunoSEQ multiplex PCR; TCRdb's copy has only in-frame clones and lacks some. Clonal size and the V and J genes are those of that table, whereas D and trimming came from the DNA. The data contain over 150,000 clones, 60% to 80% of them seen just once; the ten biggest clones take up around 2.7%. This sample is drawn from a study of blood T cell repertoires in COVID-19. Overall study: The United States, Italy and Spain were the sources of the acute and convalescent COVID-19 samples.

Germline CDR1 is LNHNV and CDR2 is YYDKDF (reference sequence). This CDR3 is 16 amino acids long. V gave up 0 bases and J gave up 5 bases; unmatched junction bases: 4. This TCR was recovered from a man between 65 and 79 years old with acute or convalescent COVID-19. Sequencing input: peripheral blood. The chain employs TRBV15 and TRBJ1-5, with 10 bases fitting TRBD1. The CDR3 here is CATSRDLGTGDQPQHF. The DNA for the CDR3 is TGTGCCACCAGCAGAGATCTTGGGACAGGGGATCAGCCCCAGCATTTT.